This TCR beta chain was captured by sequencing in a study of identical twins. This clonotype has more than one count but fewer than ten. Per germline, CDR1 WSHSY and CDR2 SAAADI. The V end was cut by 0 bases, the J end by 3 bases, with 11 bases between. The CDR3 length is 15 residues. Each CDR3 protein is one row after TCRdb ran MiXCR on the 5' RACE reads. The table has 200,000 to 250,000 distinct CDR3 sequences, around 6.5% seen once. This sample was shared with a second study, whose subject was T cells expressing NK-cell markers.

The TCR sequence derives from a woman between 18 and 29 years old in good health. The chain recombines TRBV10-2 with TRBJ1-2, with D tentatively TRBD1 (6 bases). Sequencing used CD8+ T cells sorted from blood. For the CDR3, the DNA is TGCGCCAGCAGTGAGTCGCGGGGGGCGCACTATGGCTACACCTTC. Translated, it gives CASSESRGAHYGYTF.